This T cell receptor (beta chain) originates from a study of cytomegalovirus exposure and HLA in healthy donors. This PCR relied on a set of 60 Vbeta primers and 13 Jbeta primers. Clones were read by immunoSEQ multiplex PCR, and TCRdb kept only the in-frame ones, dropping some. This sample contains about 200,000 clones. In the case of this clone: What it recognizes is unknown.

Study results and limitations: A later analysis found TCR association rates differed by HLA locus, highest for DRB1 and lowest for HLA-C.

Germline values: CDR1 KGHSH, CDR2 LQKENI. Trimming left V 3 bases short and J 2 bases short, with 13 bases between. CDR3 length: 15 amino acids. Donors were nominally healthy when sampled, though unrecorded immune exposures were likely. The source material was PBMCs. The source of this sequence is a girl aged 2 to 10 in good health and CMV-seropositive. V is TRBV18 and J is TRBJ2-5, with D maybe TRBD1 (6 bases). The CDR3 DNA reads TGTGCCAGCTCACCCAGGGGCAGGGGTCAAGAGACCCAGTACTTC. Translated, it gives CASSPRGRGQETQYF.